This TCR beta chain was found in a study of blood T cell repertoires in COVID-19. Under the authors' procedure: Nucleated cell number was recorded as an estimate derived from reference gene primer amplification. Produced via immunoSEQ multiplex PCR; TCRdb's table is partial and in-frame only. V, J and clone size were drawn from that table, and D and trimming were deduced from the DNA. Of under 150,000 clones in the sample, 84% are singletons; the top ten hold 7.5% to 10%. Germline lookup yields CDR1 GTSNPN and CDR2 SVGIG (reference sequence). V was clipped by 3 bases and J by 9 bases; unmatched bases: 21. The CDR3 has 19 residues.

This chain uses TRBV30 with TRBJ1-6, with TRBD1 identical over 9 bases. Sequenced: peripheral blood. This clonotype originated in a woman in her forties with acute or convalescent COVID-19. CDR3 amino acids: CAWREAWGQGSLGISPLHF. The CDR3 DNA reads TGTGCCTGGAGAGAGGCGTGGGGACAGGGCTCTTTGGGGATTTCACCCCTCCACTTT.